Included here is one T cell receptor beta chain sequence, with context. The antigen remains unidentified. Diagnosis was based on clinical symptoms, serum thyroxine, TRAb, thyroid ultrasound and orbital computed tomography. The CDR3 spans 14 residues. The V gene's germline CDR1 is SNHLY and CDR2 FYNNEI. The V end was cut by 2 bases, the J end by 1 base, with 7 bases between. This entry comes from a study of Graves' ophthalmopathy and Graves' hyperthyroidism. Study-level results: Ophthalmopathy could be told apart from stable hyperthyroidism by a 13-signature model (about 88% sensitivity, approximately 76% specificity).

The TCR beta CDR3 regions underwent amplification from RNA transcripts. HTBI-primed first-round RT-PCR preceded second-round multiplex PCR. MiXCR, run by TCRdb on the multiplex PCR reads, gives a single entry per CDR3 protein. The sample carries about 740,000 distinct CDR3 sequences, around 40% recorded once. This clonotype was sampled from an adult man with Graves' ophthalmopathy. The sequencing sample was made of peripheral blood. The chain couples TRBV2 to TRBJ2-3, with unresolved D. CDR3: CASSETRGTDTQYF. The CDR3 coding sequence is TGTGCCAGCAGTGAAACCCGAGGCACAGATACGCAGTATTTT.